A selection of T cell receptor beta chains follows, all from one sample in a study of shared clonotypes between healthy human individuals. Assay used: immunoSEQ multiplex PCR; TCRdb lists only in-frame clones, some missing. The sample lists roughly 2 million clones, under 97% seen once, with roughly 0.13% in the top ten. Input material: naive CD4+ T cells sorted from blood. Receptor source: a man aged 18 to 29 in good health. Both conserved end residues are part of each CDR3.

v_call	j_call	cdr3_aa
TRBV25-1	TRBJ2-7	CASSGTGGDEQYF
TRBV5-4	TRBJ2-7	CASSLATAHEQYF
TRBV4-1	TRBJ2-1	CASSQDLTSGRYNEQFF
TRBV2	TRBJ2-4	CASQAGRPDWNIQYF
TRBV10-1	TRBJ2-1	CASSDYGLAGYEQFF
TRBV28	TRBJ2-7	CASSSGQLYEQYF
TRBV4-1	TRBJ2-7	CASSQAPALYEQYF
TRBV5-1	TRBJ1-3	CASSGAGNTIYF
TRBV7-3	TRBJ2-5	CASSLGGGETQYF
TRBV25-1	TRBJ1-6	CASSESFGNNSPLHF
TRBV5-1	TRBJ1-2	CASSFFDRGNYGYTF
TRBV5-4	TRBJ2-7	CASSLPGGSEKYF
TRBV28	TRBJ1-5	CASSRLSDRPGQPQHF
TRBV7-6	TRBJ2-2	CASTPTGELFF
TRBV10-3	TRBJ1-3	CAITPTTGISGNTIYF
TRBV25-1	TRBJ1-1	CASSPHGIVNTEAFF
TRBV30	TRBJ2-5	CAWSPDVLGQETQYF
TRBV28	TRBJ1-1	CASSLARALSPTEAFF
TRBV7-9	TRBJ2-5	CASINPGQGWETQYF
TRBV29-1	TRBJ2-1	CSVEGIWAYNEQFF
TRBV4-3	TRBJ1-1	CASSQGWVLNTEAFF
TRBV19	TRBJ2-3	CASTDINTDTQYF
TRBV2	TRBJ2-5	CASSPWTEQETQYF
TRBV10-1	TRBJ2-1	CASSDQRGNYNEQFF
TRBV9	TRBJ2-1	CASSPRTSSYNEQFF
TRBV21-1	TRBJ2-7	CAGRLAGVHEQYF
TRBV19	TRBJ2-7	CASSSGDRGLYEQYF
TRBV5-1	TRBJ1-2	CASSLEQGAAPYGYTF
TRBV25-1	TRBJ2-3	CASGWTGGRDTQYF
TRBV7-9	TRBJ1-2	CASSPAWGNYGYTF
TRBV28	TRBJ1-5	CASSTDRYSNQPQHF
TRBV6-1	TRBJ2-5	CASSRVGETQYF
TRBV28	TRBJ1-4	CASSSGTVTEKLFF
TRBV30	TRBJ1-4	CAWSPGQINEKLFF
TRBV5-1	TRBJ2-2	CASSVQGTGELFF
TRBV6-6	TRBJ1-1	CASSYGREGTEAFF
TRBV6-5	TRBJ1-1	CASAKGTVNTEAFF
TRBV4-1	TRBJ2-3	CASRRQLTDTQYF
TRBV10-3	TRBJ1-4	CAISESTLGQREKLFF
TRBV6-6	TRBJ1-6	CASSSGQAGPLHF